Sequencing of this TCR beta chain was carried out in a study of T cell responses to AZD1222 COVID-19 vaccine. In germline, CDR1 is LNHDA, CDR2 SQIVND (reference sequence). Deletions cut 7 bases from V and 5 bases from J, with 14 bases between. The CDR3 runs to 13 residues. Regarding the study as a whole: Variant regions that are unmutated are reportedly the target of nearly half of spike-specific TCRs. Spike-spanning, vaccine-associated CD4 TCRs were dominant at 160-218 and 743-854. Donors were largely white British and mainly female; clonal diversity was possibly underestimated. No day 14 peak samples; only post-peak repertoires were characterized.

To note about this clone: Its antigen is unidentified.

The assay was immunoSEQ multiplex PCR, and TCRdb's table has in-frame clones only and misses some. The sample lists tens of thousands of clones; roughly nine tenths were seen once. The clonotype originates from an adult who received the AZD1222 COVID-19 vaccine. The sample consisted of peripheral blood, taken 28 days after the second AZD1222 dose. The rearrangement joins TRBV19 to TRBJ1-1; D perhaps matches TRBD1 (6 bases). The CDR3 DNA follows: TGTGCCAGTAACGGTCGGGGGCGTACTGAAGCTTTCTTT. It specifies CASNGRGRTEAFF.